The sequence of this T cell receptor beta chain was determined in a study of early T cells in non-severe SARS-CoV-2 infection. The overall study: Bulk RNA from unsorted whole blood was sequenced; chains were unpaired.

MiXCR, run by TCRdb on the 5' RACE reads, gives a single entry per CDR3 protein. The data contain tens of thousands of distinct CDR3 sequences, about 9% of them singletons. A remark on this clonotype: Its ends do not fully match the called genes, so a read error is possible.

The sequenced material came from whole blood. This sequence originates from an adult who was a healthcare worker with PCR-confirmed SARS-CoV-2 infection or an uninfected control (not recorded which).

This CDR3 is CANSLVHEQFF. For the CDR3, the DNA is TGTGCCAACAGCTTAGTGCACGAGCAGTTCTTC. J is TRBJ2-1 and V is TRBV7-2; no firm D call. The germline V gene has CDR1 SGHTA and CDR2 FQGNSA. The CDR3 extends over 11 amino acids.